These T cell receptor beta chains were read from a single sample in a study of T cell responses to AZD1222 COVID-19 vaccine. Data came from immunoSEQ multiplex PCR; TCRdb stores just in-frame clones and leaves some out. This sample has approximately 210,000 clones, with roughly nine tenths found just once. This specimen consisted of peripheral blood, obtained 28 days after the second AZD1222 dose. Every receptor here comes from an adult who received the AZD1222 COVID-19 vaccine. CDR3s include the opening cysteine and the closing phenylalanine or tryptophan. The D gene is left open where the match is weak. Part of the rows lack a size; the others show once, few, many or a class for expanded clones.

CDR3 length	V gene	D gene	J gene	clone size	CDR3 DNA	CDR3 protein
15	TRBV28	TRBD1	TRBJ1-2	-	TGTGCCAGCAGTTTTCGGGACAGGGGCGACTATGGCTACACCTTC	CASSFRDRGDYGYTF
15	TRBV28	TRBD1	TRBJ1-6	-	TGTGCCAGCAGTTCCGCCGCGGACAGGCGATCACCCCTCCACTTT	CASSSAADRRSPLHF
15	TRBV18	-	TRBJ1-5	-	TGTGCCAGCTCACCACCGAACAGGGGCAATCAGCCCCAGCATTTT	CASSPPNRGNQPQHF
14	TRBV4-3	-	TRBJ2-7	-	TGCGCCAGCAGCCAAGAGACAGGTCCCTACGAGCAGTACTTC	CASSQETGPYEQYF
15	TRBV19	-	TRBJ1-2	once	TGTGCCAGTAGCTTCGTCGGGGGGTCCGACTATGGCTACACCTTC	CASSFVGGSDYGYTF
16	TRBV27	TRBD2	TRBJ2-3	-	TGTGCCAGCAGTTCCCGACTAGCGGGAGGCACAGATACGCAGTATTTT	CASSSRLAGGTDTQYF
15	TRBV28	-	TRBJ2-7	-	TGTGCCAGCAGTTTACCCGAGGGGAGCTCCTACGAGCAGTACTTC	CASSLPEGSSYEQYF
16	TRBV21-1	-	TRBJ2-3	-	TGTGCCAGCAGCAACGGGGAGGCACATATCACAGATACGCAGTATTTT	CASSNGEAHITDTQYF
12	TRBV6-5	-	TRBJ1-1	-	TGTGCCAGCAGTTCAGTGAACACTGAAGCTTTCTTT	CASSSVNTEAFF
13	TRBV2	-	TRBJ2-7	-	TGTGCCAGCAGTGAAGCGCCCTCCTACGAGCAGTACTTC	CASSEAPSYEQYF
13	TRBV6-6	-	TRBJ2-7	-	TGTGCCACCGGGCCCTCCCCCCCCTACGAGCAGTACTTC	CATGPSPPYEQYF
14	TRBV24-1	TRBD1	TRBJ2-1	-	TGTGCCACCAGTGCCCCGGGACAGAAGGATGAGCAGTTCTTC	CATSAPGQKDEQFF
15	TRBV6-6	-	TRBJ1-5	-	TGTGCCAGCAGTTACTTCAGGGTCCCAAATCAGCCCCAGCATTTT	CASSYFRVPNQPQHF
17	TRBV5-4	-	TRBJ2-2	-	TGTGCCAGCAGCTCGACTGGGGACAAGATGAACGCCGGGGAGCTGTTTTTT	CASSSTGDKMNAGELFF
14	TRBV11-2	TRBD2	TRBJ2-1	-	TGTGCCAGCAGCTCTGGACTAGCGGGGAATGAGCAGTTCTTC	CASSSGLAGNEQFF
16	TRBV6-5	TRBD2	TRBJ2-7	-	TGTGCCAGCAGTTACTCGGAGGTGGGGGGGTCATACGAGCAGTACTTC	CASSYSEVGGSYEQYF
15	TRBV19	TRBD2	TRBJ2-7	-	TGTGCCAGCTCCAGGACTAGCGGGTCTTACTACGAGCAGTACTTC	CASSRTSGSYYEQYF
15	TRBV5-1	-	TRBJ2-7	-	TGCGCCAGCAGCTTGGGGGGATCTAGCTCCTACGAGCAGTACTTC	CASSLGGSSSYEQYF
14	TRBV18	-	TRBJ1-1	-	TGTGCCAGCTCACCACCGACAGGGAACACTGAAGCTTTCTTT	CASSPPTGNTEAFF
14	TRBV27	-	TRBJ2-7	-	TGTGCCAGCAGTTTTTCTCCAGGGTACGGTGAGCAGTACTTC	CASSFSPGYGEQYF
15	TRBV7-3	-	TRBJ1-4	-	TGTGCCAGCAGCGCCGAGGGGGGCGCGGGCGAAAAACTGTTTTTT	CASSAEGGAGEKLFF
13	TRBV7-3	-	TRBJ2-3	many	TGTGCCAGCAGCCCCGGAAGCACAGATACGCAGTATTTT	CASSPGSTDTQYF
15	TRBV5-1	-	TRBJ1-4	few	TGCGCCAGCAGCTTGGACTCGGGGGGAAATGAAAAACTGTTTTTT	CASSLDSGGNEKLFF
16	TRBV5-1	TRBD2	TRBJ2-3	once	TGCGCCAGCAGCTTGGGCCTCTTTCGGGAGGCAGATACGCAGTATTTT	CASSLGLFREADTQYF